This T cell receptor beta chain was captured in a study of OX40 agonist ivuxolimab in advanced cancers. About the research overall: Across the patients, intravenous ivuxolimab was delivered every 2 weeks at 0.01 to 10 mg/kg. Partial responses were achieved by three patients, of whom one had hepatocellular carcinoma and two had cutaneous melanoma.

Only in-frame clones appear in the TCRdb table, and some are missing; sequencing was by immunoSEQ multiplex PCR. The table records around 150,000 clones, roughly 91% of them present only once. People who had autoimmune disease history or systemic immunosuppression were excluded. This CDR3 is 12 amino acids long. V lost 3 bases to trimming and J lost 2 bases, with 2 bases between them. From germline, CDR1 is SGDLS and CDR2 YYNGEE. The rearrangement links TRBV9 to TRBJ2-2; no definite D call. The source was CD4+ or CD8+ T cells sorted from blood, collected in a trial of the OX40 agonist ivuxolimab. The receptor comes from an adult with an advanced solid tumor such as melanoma, head and neck, liver or kidney cancer. CDR3 residues: CASSGNTGELFF. For the CDR3, the DNA is TGTGCCAGCAGCGGCAACACCGGGGAGCTGTTTTTT. Complete variable domain (other parts from reference TRBV9 and TRBJ2-2): DSGVTQTPKHLITATGQRVTLRCSPRSGDLSVYWYQQSLDQGLQFLIQYYNGEERAKGNILERFSAQQFPDLHSELNLSSLELGDSALYFCASSGNTGELFFGEGSRLTVL.